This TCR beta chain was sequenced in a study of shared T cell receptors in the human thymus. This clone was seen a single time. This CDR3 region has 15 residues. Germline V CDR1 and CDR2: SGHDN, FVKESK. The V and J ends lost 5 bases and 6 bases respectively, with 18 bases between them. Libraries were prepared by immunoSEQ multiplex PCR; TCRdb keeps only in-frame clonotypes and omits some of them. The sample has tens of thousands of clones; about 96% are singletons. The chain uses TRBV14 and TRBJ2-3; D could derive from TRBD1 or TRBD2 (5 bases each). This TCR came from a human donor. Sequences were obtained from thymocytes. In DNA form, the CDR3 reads TGTGCCAGCAGCTCAGAGGGGTACGGTCCGGATACGCAGTATTTT. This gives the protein CASSSEGYGPDTQYF.